Presented here are 30 T cell receptor beta chains from one specimen sequenced in a study of blood T cell repertoires in COVID-19. Sequenced by immunoSEQ multiplex PCR; TCRdb stores in-frame clones only, minus some. The table includes some 90,000 clones, less than 85% detected once. The sample taken for sequencing was peripheral blood. The source of these receptors is a human donor in a cohort sampled during active COVID-19.

Written as DNA, the CDR3 is TGTGCCAGCCGACAGGAGCGCGGGTTGGCCCCTAATCAGCCCCAGCATTTT. This gives the protein CASRQERGLAPNQPQHF. The V and J genes are TRBV19 and TRBJ1-5; weak D call: TRBD1 (6 bases). Germline V gene data show CDR1 as LNHDA and CDR2 as SQIVND (reference sequence). Trimming took 9 bases from V and 4 from J, leaving 25 bases between them. CDR3 length: 17 amino acids.

This chain uses TRBV14 with TRBJ2-3; D might be TRBD1 (5 bases). This CDR3 has 16 residues. The germline V gene encodes CDR1 SGHDN and CDR2 FVKESK. V was pared by 0 bases and J by 1 base, with 11 bases between. The CDR3 loop reads CASSQDRGLRTDTQYF. CDR3 DNA: TGTGCCAGCAGCCAAGATAGGGGTCTACGCACAGATACGCAGTATTTT.

The V call is TRBV5-1, the J call TRBJ2-1; 14 bases line up with TRBD2. The length of the CDR3 is 15 residues. After removal of 0 bases from V and 9 bases from J, the junction contained 2 bases not matched to a gene. CDR1 is SGHRS and CDR2 is YFSETQ in the germline V gene. CDR3 DNA: TGCGCCAGCAGCTTGGAGACTAGCGGGAGGGGTGAGCAGTTCTTC. This codes for CASSLETSGRGEQFF.

This clone was observed a handful of times. V gene TRBV2 combines with J gene TRBJ1-5; perhaps TRBD1 as D (5 bases). Trimming pared 2 bases from V and 6 bases from J, leaving 11 bases between. CDR1 SNHLY and CDR2 FYNNEI come from the germline V gene. This CDR3 is built from 14 residues. CDR3 bases: TGTGCCAGCAGTGAAACGCAGGGTGGTCAGCCCCAGCATTTT. Its translation is CASSETQGGQPQHF.

V and J are TRBV6-2 or TRBV6-3 and TRBJ2-3; TRBD2 matches 14 bases. The CDR3 sequence is 17 residues long. The trim removed 0 bases at V and 2 bases at J, leaving 1 base unmatched. Germline-derived CDR1 and CDR2 are MNHEY and SVGEGT. In DNA, the CDR3 is TGTGCCAGCAGTTACTCGACTAGCGGGGGGGACACAGATACGCAGTATTTT. Translating it yields CASSYSTSGGDTDTQYF.

Points on this clone: The junction departs from germline at one end; a sequencing error may be responsible. In nucleotides, the CDR3 is TGCGCCAGCACCTTGGACAGGGGTAACACCGGGGAGCTGTTTTTT. It translates to CASTLDRGNTGELFF. This chain uses TRBV5-1 with TRBJ2-2; 9 bases agree with TRBD1. Germline assignment: CDR1 SGHRS and CDR2 YFSETQ. The CDR3 has 15 residues. The full variable domain, with the rest looked up from reference TRBV5-1 and TRBJ2-2, is KAGVTQTPRYLIKTRGQQVTLSCSPISGHRSVSWYQQTPGQGLQFLFEYFSETQRNKGNFPGRFSGRQFSNSRSEMNVSTLELGDSALYLCASTLDRGNTGELFFGEGSRLTVL.

This clone was observed once. The rearrangement links TRBV28 to TRBJ1-6; no clear D gene. Trimming left V 6 bases short and J 8 bases short, with 14 bases between. The germline V gene encodes CDR1 MDHEN and CDR2 SYDVKM. This CDR3 has 14 residues. Written as DNA, the CDR3 is TGTGCCAGCAGCCGGTGGGTTGCGGATTCACCCCTCCACTTT. Translating gives CASSRWVADSPLHF.

The V call is TRBV5-5, the J call TRBJ1-2; no reliable D call. Germline assignment: CDR1 SGHKS and CDR2 YYEKEE (reference sequence). The V end was cut by 2 bases, the J end by 0 bases, with 5 bases between. There are 13 residues in the CDR3. The CDR3 DNA reads TGTGCCAGCAGCTTTGTAGCTAACTATGGCTACACCTTC. Encoded protein: CASSFVANYGYTF.

The chain carries TRBV19 and TRBJ2-1, with D perhaps TRBD2 (7 bases). Germline V lookup: CDR1 LNHDA, CDR2 SQIVND (reference sequence). The V gene lost 1 base and the J gene lost 4 bases, with 11 bases spanning the gap. This CDR3 region has 15 residues. DNA for the CDR3: TGTGCCAGTAGTATAGGGGGGGGCAGATACAATGAGCAGTTCTTC. Protein product: CASSIGGGRYNEQFF. Supplemented by reference TRBV19 and TRBJ2-1, the full variable domain reads DGGITQSPKYLFRKEGQNVTLSCEQNLNHDAMYWYRQDPGQGLRLIYYSQIVNDFQKGDIAEGYSVSREKKESFPLTVTSAQKNPTAFYLCASSIGGGRYNEQFFGPGTRLTVL.

J is TRBJ2-1 and V is TRBV5-6; possible D gene TRBD1, 5 bases. Germline loops: CDR1 SGHDT, CDR2 YYEEEE. Deletions cut 0 bases from V and 5 bases from J, with 12 bases between. The CDR3 is 15 amino acids. CDR3 coding DNA: TGTGCCAGCAGCTTGGACAGGACCACCCACAATGAGCAGTTCTTC. As protein: CASSLDRTTHNEQFF.

The chain is built from TRBV15 and TRBJ1-4; perhaps TRBD1 as D (6 bases). This CDR3 has 16 amino acids. The germline V and J ends were trimmed by 0 bases and 6 bases, with 14 bases remaining between them. Germline V gene lookup returns CDR1 LNHNV and CDR2 YYDKDF (reference sequence). CDR3 in amino acids: CATSREPHREYEKLFF. In nucleotides, the CDR3 is TGTGCCACCAGCAGAGAACCCCACAGGGAGTATGAAAAACTGTTTTTT. Filled out from reference TRBV15 and TRBJ1-4, the complete variable domain reads DAMVIQNPRYQVTQFGKPVTLSCSQTLNHNVMYWYQQKSSQAPKLLFHYYDKDFNNEADTPDNFQSRRPNTSFCFLDIRSPGLGDTAMYLCATSREPHREYEKLFFGSGTQLSVL.

This clone was counted between two and nine times. The chain recombines TRBV7-2 with TRBJ1-1; no clear D. V lost 5 bases and J lost 8, with 12 bases in between. CDR1 and CDR2 (germline): SGHTA, FQGNSA. The CDR3 length is 12 residues. In nucleotides, the CDR3 is TGTGCCAGCAGCCTTCGGGAGTCAGAAGCTTTCTTT. Protein product: CASSLRESEAFF.

V is TRBV30 and J is TRBJ1-5; D not resolved. The V gene's germline CDR1 is GTSNPN and CDR2 SVGIG (reference sequence). The CDR3 has 15 amino acids. Deletions cut 1 base from V and 0 bases from J, with 10 bases between. CDR3 nucleotides: TGTGCCTGGAGTGCGAACCTAGCTAGCAATCAGCCCCAGCATTTT. Its protein product is CAWSANLASNQPQHF.

This chain joins TRBV6-6 and TRBJ2-1, with 9 bases matching TRBD1. Germline lookup yields CDR1 MNHNY and CDR2 SVGAGI (reference sequence). Losses at the gene ends were 5 bases for V and 3 bases for J; bases not matched to a gene: 23. The CDR3 contains 21 residues. CDR3 sequence reads: CASSQPPTGGTSDLRYNEQFF. CDR3 sequence (DNA): TGTGCCAGCAGTCAGCCCCCGACAGGGGGGACCTCGGACCTCCGCTACAATGAGCAGTTCTTC.

The chain combines TRBV5-1 with TRBJ2-7, with TRBD1 matching over 8 bases. The ends lost 2 bases at V and 3 bases at J; junction bases unmatched: 13. The germline gives CDR1 SGHRS, CDR2 YFSETQ. The CDR3 runs to 17 residues. In DNA form, the CDR3 reads TGCGCCAGCAGCTTCGGTCTCGGGACAGGTGGGGACTACGAGCAGTACTTC. Amino acids: CASSFGLGTGGDYEQYF.

This chain joins TRBV7-8 and TRBJ2-7; TRBD2 agrees at 12 bases. CDR3 length: 17 amino acids. V gave up 2 bases and J gave up 4 bases; unmatched junction bases: 9. Germline V gives CDR1 SGHVS, CDR2 FQNEAQ. The CDR3 loop reads CASSLKGTSGWAYEQYF. The CDR3 DNA follows: TGTGCCAGCAGCTTAAAAGGGACTAGCGGGTGGGCGTACGAGCAGTACTTC.

CDR3 DNA: TGTGCCAGCACCACAGATACTAGCACAGATACGCAGTATTTT. This translates into CASTTDTSTDTQYF. The J gene is TRBJ2-3, the V gene TRBV2; no firm D call. The CDR3 consists of 14 residues. The germline V and J ends were trimmed by 7 bases and 0 bases, with 11 bases remaining between them. Germline V gene sequence: CDR1 SNHLY, CDR2 FYNNEI.

This chain links TRBV19 with TRBJ2-7, with 8 nucleotides matching TRBD1. The CDR3 consists of 13 residues. Unmatched junction bases numbered 3, after V lost 2 bases and J lost 6 bases. From germline, CDR1 is LNHDA and CDR2 SQIVND (reference sequence). The CDR3, as DNA: TGTGCCAGTAGTATAACGGACAGGGCCGAGCAGTACTTC. Encoded protein: CASSITDRAEQYF.

The chain combines TRBV19 with TRBJ2-7; possible D gene TRBD2, 6 bases. The CDR3 consists of 15 residues. Germline V CDR1 and CDR2: LNHDA, SQIVND (reference sequence). The germline V and J ends were trimmed by 5 bases and 1 base, with 15 bases remaining between them. Here the CDR3 reads CASSRGIRGSYEQYF. The CDR3 region has the DNA TGTGCCAGTAGTCGGGGGATAAGGGGATCCTACGAGCAGTACTTC.

The chain employs TRBV6-2 or TRBV6-3 and TRBJ2-1, with 9 positions matching TRBD1. CDR1 MNHEY and CDR2 SVGEGT come from the germline V gene. V shed 2 bases, J shed 7 bases, and the junction held 6 bases outside the gene matches. This CDR3 region has 15 residues. CDR3: CASSYGTGRYNEQFF. In DNA, the CDR3 is TGTGCCAGCAGTTACGGGACAGGGCGATATAATGAGCAGTTCTTC.

The chain employs TRBV7-3 and TRBJ2-1, with D perhaps TRBD2 (6 bases). Germline-derived CDR1 and CDR2 are SGHTA and FQGTGA. CDR3 length: 14 residues. Trimming removed 7 bases from V and 1 base from J, with 11 bases in between. The chain's CDR3 is CASKLGGSYNEQFF. DNA for the CDR3: TGTGCCAGCAAACTGGGGGGTTCCTACAATGAGCAGTTCTTC.

V usage is TRBV5-1 and J usage is TRBJ2-1; TRBD2 aligns across 11 bases. Germline V gene data show CDR1 as SGHRS and CDR2 as YFSETQ. This CDR3 spans 19 amino acids. V shed 2 bases and J 0 bases; nucleotides not matched to a gene: 10. The CDR3: CASSFQGLAVPSSYNEQFF. CDR3 nucleotide sequence: TGCGCCAGCAGCTTTCAGGGACTAGCGGTCCCGAGCTCCTACAATGAGCAGTTCTTC.

J is TRBJ1-5 and V is TRBV16; no clear D. Trimming shortened V by 0 bases and J by 0 bases, and 9 bases separated the two germline ends. The CDR3 spans 16 residues. Germline CDR1 and CDR2: KGHSY and FQNENV. The CDR3 coding sequence is TGTGCCAGCAGCCAATCTACGGGGTATAGCAATCAGCCCCAGCATTTT. As protein: CASSQSTGYSNQPQHF.

The rearrangement links TRBV4-1 to TRBJ2-1; maybe TRBD2 (5 bases). The V end lost 4 bases, the J end lost 16 bases, and 20 bases lay between the germline ends. Germline V gene sequence: CDR1 MGHRA, CDR2 YSYEKL. This CDR3 spans 13 amino acids. The DNA of the CDR3 is TGCGCCAGCAGCCCCCTCGGACTTATGGGTTACTTCTTC. Translating it yields CASSPLGLMGYFF.

In its sample, this clone was seen once. The chain joins TRBV9 to TRBJ1-5, with D unresolved. The V gene lost 5 bases and the J gene lost 2 bases, with 8 bases spanning the gap. CDR1 SGDLS and CDR2 YYNGEE come from the germline V gene. The length of the CDR3 is 13 residues. CDR3 sequence reads: CASSRGGNQPQHF. Written as DNA, the CDR3 is TGTGCCAGCAGTCGGGGTGGCAATCAGCCCCAGCATTTT.

The genes are TRBV19 and TRBJ1-5, with 7 bases aligning to TRBD1. V lost 6 bases and J lost 9; bases outside the gene matches: 11. Germline V gene lookup returns CDR1 LNHDA and CDR2 SQIVND (reference sequence). This CDR3 region has 14 residues. The CDR3 protein is CASSPRGQRPPQHF. The DNA for the CDR3 is TGTGCCAGTAGCCCTAGGGGACAGCGGCCGCCCCAGCATTTT. The complete variable domain, with remaining parts taken from reference TRBV19 and TRBJ1-5, reads DGGITQSPKYLFRKEGQNVTLSCEQNLNHDAMYWYRQDPGQGLRLIYYSQIVNDFQKGDIAEGYSVSREKKESFPLTVTSAQKNPTAFYLCASSPRGQRPPQHFGDGTRLSIL.

This clone was recorded once. The chain employs TRBV5-4 and TRBJ2-1; 9 nucleotides line up with TRBD1. CDR3 length equals 16 residues. Germline-derived CDR1 and CDR2 are SGHNT and YYREEE (reference sequence). V lost 0 bases, J lost 7 bases, and 8 bases stayed unmatched. CDR3 DNA: TGTGCCAGCAGCTTGGCCAAAGGACAGGGGAGGAATGAGCAGTTCTTC. The encoded protein is CASSLAKGQGRNEQFF. Based on the CDR3 plus reference TRBV5-4 and TRBJ2-1, the full variable domain is ETGVTQSPTHLIKTRGQQVTLRCSSQSGHNTVSWYQQALGQGPQFIFQYYREEENGRGNFPPRFSGLQFPNYSSELNVNALELDDSALYLCASSLAKGQGRNEQFFGPGTRLTVL.

This chain uses TRBV29-1 with TRBJ2-1; a possible D gene is TRBD2 (6 bases). From germline, CDR1 is SQVTM and CDR2 ANQGSEA. The V gene lost 6 bases and the J gene lost 2 bases, with 17 bases spanning the gap. The length of the CDR3 is 15 residues. This chain's CDR3 is CSVGDFLGPYNEQFF. The CDR3 nucleotides are TGCAGCGTGGGGGACTTCCTAGGGCCCTACAATGAGCAGTTCTTC.

Only a few counts were recorded for this clone. V is TRBV6-1 and J is TRBJ2-7; a possible D gene is TRBD1 (6 bases). From germline, CDR1 is MNHNS and CDR2 SASEGT. Trimming shortened V by 1 base and J by 3 bases, and 10 bases separated the two germline ends. CDR3 length equals 14 residues. This CDR3 is CASSEDLDSYEQYF. For the CDR3, the DNA is TGTGCCAGCAGTGAAGATCTGGACAGCTACGAGCAGTACTTC.

The CDR3 sequence: CASKSSYEQYF. DNA for the CDR3: TGTGCCAGCAAGAGTTCCTACGAGCAGTACTTC. The chain is built from TRBV2 and TRBJ2-7; the D is unclear. Germline CDR1 is SNHLY and CDR2 is FYNNEI. The CDR3 sequence is 11 residues long. V was cut by 7 bases and J by 1 base, with 5 bases left in between.